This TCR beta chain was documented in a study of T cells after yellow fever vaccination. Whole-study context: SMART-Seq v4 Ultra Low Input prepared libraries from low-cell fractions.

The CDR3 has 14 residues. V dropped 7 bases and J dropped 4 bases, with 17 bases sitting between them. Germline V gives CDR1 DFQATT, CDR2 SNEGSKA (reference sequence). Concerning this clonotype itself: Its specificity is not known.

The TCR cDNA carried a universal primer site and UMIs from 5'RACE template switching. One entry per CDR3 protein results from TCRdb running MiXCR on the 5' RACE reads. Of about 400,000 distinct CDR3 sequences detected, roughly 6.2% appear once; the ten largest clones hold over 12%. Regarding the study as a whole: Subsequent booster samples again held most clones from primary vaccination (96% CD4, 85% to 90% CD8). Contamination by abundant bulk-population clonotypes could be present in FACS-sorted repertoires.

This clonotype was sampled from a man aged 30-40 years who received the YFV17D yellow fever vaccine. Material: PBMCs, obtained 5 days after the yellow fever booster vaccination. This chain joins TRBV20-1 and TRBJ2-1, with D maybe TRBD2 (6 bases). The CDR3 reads CSVRRGEPYNEQFF. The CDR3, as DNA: TGCAGTGTTCGTCGCGGGGAACCTTACAATGAGCAGTTCTTC.